These T cell receptor beta chains were read from a single sample in a study of cytomegalovirus exposure and HLA in healthy donors. TCRdb's copy holds only in-frame clones and misses some; the assay was immunoSEQ multiplex PCR. Here the sample spans around 140,000 clones, roughly 76% being singletons. Sequenced sample: PBMCs. These receptors were obtained from a woman aged 30 to 39 in good health and CMV-seronegative. CDR3s include the opening cysteine and the closing phenylalanine or tryptophan. The order of the fields is J gene, clone size, D gene, V gene, CDR3 DNA, CDR3 protein. D genes are given only for firm matches. Clone size is shown for a subset of rows, as once, few, many or a class of expanded clone.

j_call: TRBJ2-7; clone_size: -; d_call: TRBD1; v_call: TRBV7-9; cdr3_nt: TGTGCCAGCAGCTTAGCGGTGACAGGGGACTACGAGCAGTACTTC; cdr3_aa: CASSLAVTGDYEQYF
j_call: TRBJ2-2; clone_size: -; d_call: TRBD2; v_call: TRBV6-5; cdr3_nt: TGTGCCAGCATGAAGGCTAGCGGATACACCGGGGAGCTGTTTTTT; cdr3_aa: CASMKASGYTGELFF
j_call: TRBJ2-3; clone_size: few; d_call: TRBD1; v_call: TRBV4-2; cdr3_nt: TGTGCCAGCAGCCAAATCTTCGACAGGGGGAGCACAGATACGCAGTATTTT; cdr3_aa: CASSQIFDRGSTDTQYF
j_call: TRBJ2-1; clone_size: -; d_call: TRBD1; v_call: TRBV29-1; cdr3_nt: TGCAGCGTTTCTGACAGGGGAGCCTACAATGAGCAGTTCTTC; cdr3_aa: CSVSDRGAYNEQFF
j_call: TRBJ1-2; clone_size: -; d_call: -; v_call: TRBV30; cdr3_nt: TGTGCCTGGAGTAAGGCCGCGGTGGTTGGCTACACCTTC; cdr3_aa: CAWSKAAVVGYTF
j_call: TRBJ1-2; clone_size: -; d_call: -; v_call: TRBV5-1; cdr3_nt: TGCGCCAGCAGACAGGACGCAGGCTACACCTTC; cdr3_aa: CASRQDAGYTF
j_call: TRBJ1-1; clone_size: few; d_call: TRBD1; v_call: TRBV2; cdr3_nt: TGTGCCAGCAGGGGACAGGGAGGCACTGAAGCTTTCTTT; cdr3_aa: CASRGQGGTEAFF
j_call: TRBJ1-5; clone_size: once; d_call: -; v_call: TRBV11-2; cdr3_nt: TGTGCCAGCAGCTTAAGATCGGGGGGGGCTAGCAATCAGCCCCAGCATTTT; cdr3_aa: CASSLRSGGASNQPQHF
j_call: TRBJ1-1; clone_size: -; d_call: -; v_call: TRBV7-9; cdr3_nt: TGTGCCAGCAAATTGTGGAGGGGAGCGACCACCATGAACACTGAAGCTTTCTTT; cdr3_aa: CASKLWRGATTMNTEAFF
j_call: TRBJ1-6; clone_size: -; d_call: TRBD1; v_call: TRBV27; cdr3_nt: TGTGCCAGCAGGCAGGGGGTGAATAATTCACCCCTCCACTTT; cdr3_aa: CASRQGVNNSPLHF
j_call: TRBJ1-4; clone_size: -; d_call: -; v_call: TRBV5-1; cdr3_nt: TGCGCCAGCAGCTTGGACGGAGGGATGAGTGGAAAAAAACTGTTTTTT; cdr3_aa: CASSLDGGMSGKKLFF
j_call: TRBJ2-5; clone_size: -; d_call: TRBD2; v_call: TRBV7-9; cdr3_nt: TGTGCCGGCAGCCGGACTAGCGGGGGGGCCGTCGAGACCCAGTACTTC; cdr3_aa: CAGSRTSGGAVETQYF
j_call: TRBJ1-1; clone_size: -; d_call: TRBD1; v_call: TRBV5-1; cdr3_nt: TGCGCCAGCAGCTTGGTTTCAACGCCGGGACAGGGTGAAGCTTTCTTT; cdr3_aa: CASSLVSTPGQGEAFF
j_call: TRBJ1-1; clone_size: -; d_call: TRBD1; v_call: TRBV5-5; cdr3_nt: TGTGCCAGCAGCTTGTCGGGACAGGTGAACACTGAAGCTTTCTTT; cdr3_aa: CASSLSGQVNTEAFF
j_call: TRBJ2-7; clone_size: -; d_call: TRBD2; v_call: TRBV28; cdr3_nt: TGTGCCAGCAGTACCCGGACTAGCGATACCTACGAGCAGTACTTC; cdr3_aa: CASSTRTSDTYEQYF